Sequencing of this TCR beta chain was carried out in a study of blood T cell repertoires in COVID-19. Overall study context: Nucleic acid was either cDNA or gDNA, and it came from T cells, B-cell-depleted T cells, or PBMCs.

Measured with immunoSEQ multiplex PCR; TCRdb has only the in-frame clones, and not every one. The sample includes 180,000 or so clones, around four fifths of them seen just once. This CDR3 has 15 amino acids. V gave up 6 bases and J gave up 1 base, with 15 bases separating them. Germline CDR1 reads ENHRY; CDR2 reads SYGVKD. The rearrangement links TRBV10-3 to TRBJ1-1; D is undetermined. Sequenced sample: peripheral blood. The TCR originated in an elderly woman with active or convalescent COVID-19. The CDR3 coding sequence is TGTGCCATCAGCTCCCCCGCTAGATCGAACACTGAAGCTTTCTTT. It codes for CAISSPARSNTEAFF.